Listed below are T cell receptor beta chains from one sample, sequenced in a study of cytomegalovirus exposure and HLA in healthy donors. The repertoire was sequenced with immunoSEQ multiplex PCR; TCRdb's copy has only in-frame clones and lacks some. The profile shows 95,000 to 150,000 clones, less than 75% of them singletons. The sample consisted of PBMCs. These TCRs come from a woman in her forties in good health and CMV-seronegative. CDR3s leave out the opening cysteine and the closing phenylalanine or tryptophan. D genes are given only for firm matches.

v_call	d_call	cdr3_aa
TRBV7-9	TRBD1	ASSFPGQDITDTQY
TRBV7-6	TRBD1	ASGSRQGTLYEQY
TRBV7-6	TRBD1	ASSLDRATEAF
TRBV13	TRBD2	ASSLGLAGASYEQY
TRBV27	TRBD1	ASSHGQVEGYT
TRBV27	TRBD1	ASSSRGLDEQY
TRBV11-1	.	ASSPSTGETQY
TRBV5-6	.	ASSFGYGTLTYEQY
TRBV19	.	ASSETGLDHEQY
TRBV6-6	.	ASSSPRGVSGNTIY
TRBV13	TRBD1	ASGLRQGAGEQY
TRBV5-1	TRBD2	ASSGGGSSSRGETQY
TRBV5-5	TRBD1	ASSLWVQGAAEAF
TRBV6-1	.	ASTGGNRFGYT
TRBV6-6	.	ASRYGSQGNNEQF
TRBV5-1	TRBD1	ASSSGQVLEKLF
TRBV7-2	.	ASSLTGTDTQY
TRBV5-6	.	ASSQQGYEQY
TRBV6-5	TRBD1	ASSDSGTGEDIQY
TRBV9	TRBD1	ASSAHRGSDTGELF
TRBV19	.	ASSPTGVRNQPQH
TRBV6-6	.	ASTHQGQTYEQY
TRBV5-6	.	ASSANRNQPQH
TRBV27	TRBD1	ASSWTGDNQPQH
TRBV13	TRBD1	ASSSKTGEDEQF
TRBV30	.	AWSSGGPKNTEAF
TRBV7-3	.	ASSFEAGRLPDTQY
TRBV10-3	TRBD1	AISESPGGDSNQPQH
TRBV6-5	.	ASSYSSGQDYEQY
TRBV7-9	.	ASSLRGSGELF
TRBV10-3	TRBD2	AISEPTSGNKETQY
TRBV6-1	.	ASGGSGVGDEKLF
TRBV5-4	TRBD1	ASSVDRERPEAF